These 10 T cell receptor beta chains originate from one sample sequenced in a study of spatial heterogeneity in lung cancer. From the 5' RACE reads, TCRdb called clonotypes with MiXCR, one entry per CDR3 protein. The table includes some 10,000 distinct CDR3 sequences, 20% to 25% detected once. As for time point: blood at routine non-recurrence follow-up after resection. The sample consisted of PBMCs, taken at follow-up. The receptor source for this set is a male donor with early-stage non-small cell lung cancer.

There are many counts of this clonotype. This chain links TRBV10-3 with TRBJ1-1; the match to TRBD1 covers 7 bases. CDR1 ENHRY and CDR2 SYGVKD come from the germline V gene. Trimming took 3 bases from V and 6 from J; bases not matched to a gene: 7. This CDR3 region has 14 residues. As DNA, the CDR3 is TGTGCCATCAGTGACCGAGGGACAGAAGCTGAAGCTTTCTTT. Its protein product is CAISDRGTEAEAFF.

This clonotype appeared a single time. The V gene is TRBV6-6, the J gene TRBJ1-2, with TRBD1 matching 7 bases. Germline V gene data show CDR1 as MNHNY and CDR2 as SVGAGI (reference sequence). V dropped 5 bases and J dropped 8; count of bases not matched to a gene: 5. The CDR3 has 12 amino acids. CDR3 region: CASSVDRDGYTF. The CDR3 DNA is TGTGCCAGCAGTGTTGACAGGGACGGCTACACCTTC.

The CDR3 spells CASRFVGANVLTF. CDR3 bases: TGTGCCAGCAGGTTTGTTGGGGCCAACGTCCTGACTTTC. The chain is built from TRBV27 and TRBJ2-6; no reliable D call. The CDR3 is 13 residues long. V dropped 6 bases and J dropped 3 bases, with 6 bases sitting between them. Germline V CDR1 and CDR2: MNHEY, SMNVEV (reference sequence). Using reference TRBV27 and TRBJ2-6 for the parts outside the CDR3, the full variable domain is EAQVTQNPRYLITVTGKKLTVTCSQNMNHEYMSWYRQDPGLGLRQIYYSMNVEVTDKGDVPEGYKVSRKEKRNFPLILESPSPNQTSLYFCASRFVGANVLTFGAGSRLTVL.

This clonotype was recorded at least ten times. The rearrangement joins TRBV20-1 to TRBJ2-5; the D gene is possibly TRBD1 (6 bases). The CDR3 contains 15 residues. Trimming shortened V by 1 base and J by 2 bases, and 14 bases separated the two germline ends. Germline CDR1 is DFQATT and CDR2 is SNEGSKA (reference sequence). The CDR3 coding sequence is TGCAGTGCTAGAGGGACAGCACCATCTCAAGAGACCCAGTACTTC. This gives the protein CSARGTAPSQETQYF.

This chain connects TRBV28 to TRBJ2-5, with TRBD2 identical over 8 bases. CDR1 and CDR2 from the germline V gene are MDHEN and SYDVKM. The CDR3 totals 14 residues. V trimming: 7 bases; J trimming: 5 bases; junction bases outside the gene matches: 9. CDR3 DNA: TGTGCCAGCAAAGAAGCGGGAGAGGGGGAGACCCAGTACTTC. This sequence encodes CASKEAGEGETQYF. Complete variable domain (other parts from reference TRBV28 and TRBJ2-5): DVKVTQSSRYLVKRTGEKVFLECVQDMDHENMFWYRQDPGLGLRLIYFSYDVKMKEKGDIPEGYSVSREKKERFSLILESASTNQTSMYLCASKEAGEGETQYFGPGTRLLVL.

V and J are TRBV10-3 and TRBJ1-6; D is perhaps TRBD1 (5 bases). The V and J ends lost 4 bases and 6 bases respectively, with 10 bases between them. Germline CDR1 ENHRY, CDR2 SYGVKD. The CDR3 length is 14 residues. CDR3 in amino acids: CAISGTGPNSPLHF. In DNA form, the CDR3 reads TGTGCCATCAGTGGAACAGGCCCTAATTCACCCCTCCACTTT.

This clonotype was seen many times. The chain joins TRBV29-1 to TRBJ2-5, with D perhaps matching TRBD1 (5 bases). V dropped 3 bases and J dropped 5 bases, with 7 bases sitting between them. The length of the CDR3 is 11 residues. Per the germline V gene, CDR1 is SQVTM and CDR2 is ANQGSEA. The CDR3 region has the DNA TGCAGCGTTGACAGGGTGGAGACCCAGTACTTC. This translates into CSVDRVETQYF.

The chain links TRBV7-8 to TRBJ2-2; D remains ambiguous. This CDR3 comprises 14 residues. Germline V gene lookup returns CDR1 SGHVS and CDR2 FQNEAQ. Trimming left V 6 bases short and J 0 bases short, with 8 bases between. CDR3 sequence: CASSFGANTGELFF. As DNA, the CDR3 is TGTGCCAGCAGTTTTGGCGCGAACACCGGGGAGCTGTTTTTT.

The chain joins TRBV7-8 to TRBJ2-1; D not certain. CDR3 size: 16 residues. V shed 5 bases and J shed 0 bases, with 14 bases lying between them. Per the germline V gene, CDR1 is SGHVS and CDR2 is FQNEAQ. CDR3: CASSDLQLSSYNEQFF. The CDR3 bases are TGTGCCAGCAGCGACCTCCAGCTCAGCTCCTACAATGAGCAGTTCTTC.

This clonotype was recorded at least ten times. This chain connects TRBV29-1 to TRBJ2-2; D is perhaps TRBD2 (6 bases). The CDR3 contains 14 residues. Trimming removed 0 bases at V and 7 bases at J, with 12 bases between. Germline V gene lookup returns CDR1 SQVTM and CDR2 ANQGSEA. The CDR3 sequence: CSVEDRGDNGELFF. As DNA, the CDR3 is TGCAGCGTTGAAGATCGCGGGGATAACGGGGAGCTGTTTTTT.